This T cell receptor (beta chain) was documented in a study of persistence of HIV-infected CD4 T cells. The libraries were made with immunoSEQ version 4 in survey mode. Clones were read by immunoSEQ multiplex PCR, and TCRdb kept only the in-frame ones, dropping some. The sample consists of about 45,000 clones, approximately 93% of them appearing once. Notes on this clone: Its antigen is not known.

This CDR3 is built from 14 residues. CDR1 and CDR2 from the germline V gene are SGDLS and YYNGEE. Deletions cut 5 bases from V and 3 bases from J, with 11 bases between. This nonspecific control used anti-CD3/anti-CD28 bead stimulation of CD4+ T cells. Sorting of responding CD4+ T cells relied on upregulated CD40 ligand together with CD69. This receptor was obtained from an adult man with HIV who was CMV-seropositive. Sample: CD4+ T cells sorted from PBMCs after approximately 19-hour stimulation, taken from a patient who received antiretroviral therapy. The chain combines TRBV9 with TRBJ2-2; D is unresolved. The CDR3 DNA follows: TGTGCCAGCAGTTCGAGTTTCGACACCGGGGAGCTGTTTTTT. As protein: CASSSSFDTGELFF.